The entry that follows covers one TCR beta chain sequence. Its antigen is still unknown. This sample is drawn from a study of cytomegalovirus exposure and HLA in healthy donors. The CDR3 sequence is 12 residues long. Looked up from germline, CDR1 is MDHEN and CDR2 is SYDVKM. V gave up 6 bases and J gave up 0 bases, with 4 bases separating them. A multiplex PCR was run with 60 Vbeta primers and 13 Jbeta primers. Profiled with immunoSEQ multiplex PCR; TCRdb holds only in-frame clones, not every one. The table has approximately 85,000 clones, more than 55% seen once. General study findings and limits: In vitro assays verified that a few CMV-associated chains recognized CMV antigens specifically.

The receptor comes from a woman younger than 45 in good health and CMV-seropositive. The chain recombines TRBV28 with TRBJ2-3; D is ambiguous. Specimen: PBMCs. Here the CDR3 DNA reads TGTGCCAGCAGAACTAGCACAGATACGCAGTATTTT. It is translated as CASRTSTDTQYF.